The 27 T cell receptor beta chains below were found in one sample sequenced in a study of blood T cell repertoires in COVID-19 (TCRdb year 2020). Library preparation used the immunoSEQ multiplex PCR assay. TCRdb carries this immuneACCESS record with in-frame sequences only. Its versions omit some clonotypes, under half of them owing to an unresolved V gene in the studies checked, with the rest unexplained. Across this sample there are roughly 180,000 clones, with roughly 84% seen only once. The ten largest account for around 18% of the sample. Material: PBMCs or T cells enriched from blood (not recorded which). These receptors were taken from a man aged 60 to 69 who had recovered from COVID-19.

The V gene is TRBV7-2, the J gene TRBJ2-7; 10 nucleotides align to TRBD2. CDR1 is SGHTA, CDR2 FQGNSA, per germline. J gave up 3 bases and V 5 bases, and 16 bases lay outside the gene matches. The CDR3 covers 18 residues. CDR3 nucleotide sequence: TGTGCCAGCAGCCCACAAAGCGGGGGGGGTTATTTCGGCTACGAGCAGTACTTC. This translates into CASSPQSGGGYFGYEQYF.

V is TRBV28 and J is TRBJ1-2, with TRBD1 matching 11 bases. This CDR3 region has 15 residues. J gave up 7 bases and V 5 bases, and 9 bases lay outside the gene matches. Germline V gives CDR1 MDHEN, CDR2 SYDVKM. The DNA of the CDR3 is TGTGCCAGCAGTCCGGACAGGGGGCGAGTCTTTGGCTACACCTTC. This sequence encodes CASSPDRGRVFGYTF.

The chain joins TRBV11-2 to TRBJ1-6; a possible D gene is TRBD1 (6 bases). Germline lookup yields CDR1 SGHAT and CDR2 FQNNGV. Trimming left V 1 base short and J 9 bases short, with 22 bases between. The CDR3 has 18 residues. CDR3 protein: CASSLGLLRQALRSPLHF. CDR3 in DNA: TGTGCCAGCAGCTTAGGCCTATTGAGACAGGCCCTTCGTTCACCCCTCCACTTT.

This chain joins TRBV4-1 and TRBJ2-7; no reliable D call. The length of the CDR3 is 17 residues. The V end lost 4 bases, the J end lost 0 bases, and 19 bases lay between the germline ends. CDR1 MGHRA and CDR2 YSYEKL come from the germline V gene. As DNA, the CDR3 is TGCGCCAGCAGCCGACCCCTTTCGGCAAGGAGCTCCTACGAGCAGTACTTC. It specifies CASSRPLSARSSYEQYF.

This CDR3 is CASSLWAGLGTDTQYF. The CDR3 coding sequence is TGTGCCAGCAGCTTATGGGCAGGGTTGGGCACAGATACGCAGTATTTT. The rearrangement uses TRBV7-9 and TRBJ2-3, with D maybe TRBD1 (5 bases). This CDR3 comprises 16 residues. Germline V gene lookup returns CDR1 SEHNR and CDR2 FQNEAQ (reference sequence). V lost 2 bases to trimming and J lost 1 base, with 13 bases between them.

The chain carries TRBV11-1 and TRBJ2-5; 8 nucleotides align to TRBD1. The germline V gene has CDR1 SGHAT and CDR2 FQDESV (reference sequence). The CDR3 sequence is 15 residues long. J lost 3 bases, V lost 5 bases, and 8 bases had no gene match. CDR3 region: CASSTRDRSKETQYF. The CDR3 bases are TGTGCCAGCAGCACCAGGGACAGGTCGAAAGAGACCCAGTACTTC.

The chain employs TRBV18 and TRBJ2-2; 13 bases match TRBD2. Germline CDR1 is KGHSH and CDR2 is LQKENI. CDR3 length: 16 residues. V lost 3 bases and J lost 5; bases outside the gene matches: 3. In DNA form, the CDR3 reads TGTGCCAGCTCACCTGTGACTAGCGGGAGGACCGGGGAGCTGTTTTTT. Translated, it gives CASSPVTSGRTGELFF.

This chain uses TRBV19 with TRBJ2-2; D gene ambiguous. Germline CDR1 is LNHDA and CDR2 is SQIVND (reference sequence). The CDR3 length is 13 residues. V shed 8 bases and J shed 4 bases, with 11 bases lying between them. CDR3 in amino acids: CASGSLSTGELFF. In nucleotides, the CDR3 is TGTGCCAGTGGTTCACTATCCACCGGGGAGCTGTTTTTT.

This clone was picked up a small number of times. The chain is built from TRBV4-2 and TRBJ2-3; D is undetermined. V was pared by 0 bases and J by 2 bases, with 6 bases between. From germline, CDR1 is LGHNA and CDR2 YNFKEQ. CDR3 length: 14 residues. The chain's CDR3 is CASSQDPLTDTQYF. The CDR3 region has the DNA TGTGCCAGCAGCCAAGATCCCCTCACAGATACGCAGTATTTT.

V gene TRBV7-8 combines with J gene TRBJ2-1; D is ambiguous. Germline lookup yields CDR1 SGHVS and CDR2 FQNEAQ. The CDR3 is made up of 15 amino acids. Trimming removed 1 base at V and 1 base at J, with 8 bases between. The CDR3 region has the DNA TGTGCCAGCAGCTTAGTTAGCCAATCCTACAATGAGCAGTTCTTC. Its translation: CASSLVSQSYNEQFF.

This sequence joins TRBV24-1 and TRBJ2-3; D is possibly TRBD1 (8 bases). CDR3 size: 16 residues. V lost 0 bases and J lost 9, with 18 bases in between. The germline V gene encodes CDR1 KGHDR and CDR2 SFDVKD. Here the CDR3 reads CATSDLAGGARGTQYF. The CDR3 DNA is TGTGCCACCAGTGATTTGGCAGGGGGCGCGCGGGGGACGCAGTATTTT.

This CDR3 reads CASSLGRSLPPDTQYF. Here the CDR3 DNA reads TGCGCCAGCAGTCTGGGCCGTTCCCTCCCCCCAGATACGCAGTATTTT. V usage is TRBV5-1 and J usage is TRBJ2-3; D gene uncertain. The CDR3 is made up of 16 amino acids. The V and J ends lost 5 bases and 4 bases respectively, with 20 bases between them. The germline V gene has CDR1 SGHRS and CDR2 YFSETQ.

This sequence joins TRBV25-1 and TRBJ1-4; TRBD1 aligns across 7 bases. There are 15 residues in the CDR3. Losses at the gene ends were 3 bases for V and 7 bases for J; bases not matched to a gene: 8. Germline V CDR1 and CDR2: MGHDK, SYGVNS. The CDR3 region has the DNA TGTGCCAGCAGTGACTTTCGACAGGGAGGTGAAAAACTGTTTTTT. Protein product: CASSDFRQGGEKLFF.

The chain joins TRBV11-2 to TRBJ1-5; D uncertain. This CDR3 is 16 amino acids long. Germline CDR1 and CDR2: SGHAT and FQNNGV. The V end lost 0 bases, the J end lost 4 bases, and 13 bases lay between the germline ends. The CDR3 DNA sequence: TGTGCCAGCAGCTTAGATGGGCCCTCCATTAATCAGCCCCAGCATTTT. Encoded protein: CASSLDGPSINQPQHF. Full variable domain (outside the CDR3, taken from reference TRBV11-2 and TRBJ1-5): EAGVAQSPRYKIIEKRQSVAFWCNPISGHATLYWYQQILGQGPKLLIQFQNNGVVDDSQLPKDRFSAERLKGVDSTLKIQPAKLEDSAVYLCASSLDGPSINQPQHFGDGTRLSIL.

J is TRBJ2-3 and V is TRBV5-4; TRBD1 matches at 10 bases. V lost 3 bases, J lost 4 bases, and 8 bases stayed unmatched. Per germline, CDR1 SGHNT and CDR2 YYREEE (reference sequence). The CDR3 consists of 16 residues. The CDR3 protein is CASSSPTGTGADTQYF. The CDR3 DNA is TGTGCCAGCAGCTCCCCAACCGGGACAGGGGCAGATACGCAGTATTTT. The variable domain in full, with the rest retrieved from reference TRBV5-4 and TRBJ2-3, is ETGVTQSPTHLIKTRGQQVTLRCSSQSGHNTVSWYQQALGQGPQFIFQYYREEENGRGNFPPRFSGLQFPNYSSELNVNALELDDSALYLCASSSPTGTGADTQYFGPGTRLTVL.

V gene TRBV19 combines with J gene TRBJ1-2; 11 bases are a match to TRBD1. This CDR3 comprises 14 residues. J gave up 0 bases and V 10 bases, and 4 bases lay outside the gene matches. Germline V gene lookup returns CDR1 LNHDA and CDR2 SQIVND (reference sequence). The CDR3 loop reads CATSGQGANYGYTF. The CDR3 DNA is TGTGCCACCTCGGGACAGGGGGCTAACTATGGCTACACCTTC.

This clone has only one observation. J is TRBJ2-7 and V is TRBV19; D perhaps matches TRBD2 (6 bases). Germline loops: CDR1 LNHDA, CDR2 SQIVND (reference sequence). The CDR3 loop spans 13 amino acids. V shed 3 bases and J shed 5 bases, with 11 bases lying between them. CDR3 amino acids: CASSIAGSHEQYF. The CDR3 DNA reads TGTGCCAGTAGTATTGCGGGGTCCCACGAGCAGTACTTC.

The V gene is TRBV4-1, the J gene TRBJ2-7; a possible D gene is TRBD2 (5 bases). The germline V gene has CDR1 MGHRA and CDR2 YSYEKL. CDR3 length: 13 residues. V was shortened by 0 bases and J by 4 bases, with 7 bases between the two germline ends. CDR3 in amino acids: CASSQDRTYEQYF. The CDR3 nucleotides are TGCGCCAGCAGCCAAGATCGGACTTACGAGCAGTACTTC.

The V call is TRBV27, the J call TRBJ1-2, with 9 bases identical to TRBD1. The CDR3 contains 13 residues. CDR1 is MNHEY, CDR2 SMNVEV, per germline (reference sequence). With 6 bases clipped from V and 7 bases from J, the junction kept 6 bases outside the gene matches. The CDR3 reads CASRHGTGLGYTF. CDR3 nucleotide sequence: TGTGCCAGCAGGCACGGGACAGGGCTTGGCTACACCTTC.

The gene calls are TRBV4-1 and TRBJ1-6; TRBD1 agrees at 8 bases. CDR3 length equals 15 residues. Germline assignment: CDR1 MGHRA and CDR2 YSYEKL. V lost 4 bases to trimming and J lost 9 bases; unmatched junction nucleotides: 8. The CDR3 nucleotides read TGCGCCAGCAGCCTCCTGGACAGGGACGGTTCACCCCTCCACTTT. Translating gives CASSLLDRDGSPLHF.

This clone was counted between two and nine times. The chain uses TRBV28 and TRBJ1-2, with 9 bases matching TRBD1. Germline V gives CDR1 MDHEN, CDR2 SYDVKM. This CDR3 is 14 amino acids long. After removal of 8 bases from V and 4 bases from J, the junction contained 8 bases not matched to a gene. In nucleotides, the CDR3 is TGTGCCAGCGTAGGAACAGGGGGCTTCTATGGCTACACCTTC. This encodes CASVGTGGFYGYTF.

This clone was observed once. This chain joins TRBV19 and TRBJ2-1, with unresolved D. Between the trimmed V and J ends, which lost 5 bases and 4 bases, there was a span of 12 bases. Per germline, CDR1 LNHDA and CDR2 SQIVND (reference sequence). The CDR3 contains 14 residues. The CDR3 protein is CASSAVTEYNEQFF. CDR3 nucleotides: TGTGCCAGTAGTGCTGTAACAGAGTACAATGAGCAGTTCTTC.

This chain links TRBV6-5 with TRBJ2-1; D is unresolved. V lost 6 bases and J 4 bases, leaving 4 bases between the germline ends. The CDR3 contains 11 residues. Germline loops: CDR1 MNHEY, CDR2 SVGAGI. CDR3 protein: CASSLYNEQFF. DNA for the CDR3: TGTGCCAGCAGCTTATACAATGAGCAGTTCTTC.

This clone was counted only a few times. The chain joins TRBV2 to TRBJ1-3; D remains unclear. The V and J ends lost 5 bases and 4 bases respectively, with 18 bases between them. CDR1 is SNHLY, CDR2 FYNNEI, per germline. The CDR3 loop spans 16 amino acids. The CDR3 coding sequence is TGTGCCAGCAGTTCTAACACGGCCGGGTCCGGAAACACCATATATTTT. Translating it yields CASSSNTAGSGNTIYF. The full variable domain, rest sourced from reference TRBV2 and TRBJ1-3, is EPEVTQTPSHQVTQMGQEVILRCVPISNHLYFYWYRQILGQKVEFLVSFYNNEISEKSEIFDDQFSVERPDGSNFTLKIRSTKLEDSAMYFCASSSNTAGSGNTIYFGEGSWLTVV.

A word on this clone: The limits of the CDR3 on the DNA are not certain, so only TCRdb's listed CDR3 is given. V gene TRBV28 combines with J gene TRBJ2-4; the D segment call TRBD2 is taken from the table without a DNA check. The CDR3 length is 15 residues, termini included. Germline CDR1 is MDHEN and CDR2 is SYDVKM. The CDR3 sequence: CASSSSSSSKNIQYF.

CDR3 in DNA: TGCAGCGCCCTTGGCCAGGGTTACGCTGAAGCTTTCTTT. It is translated as CSALGQGYAEAFF. The rearrangement links TRBV29-1 to TRBJ1-1, with a tentative D call TRBD1 (5 bases). The CDR3 has 13 amino acids. The V end was cut by 7 bases, the J end by 6 bases, with 18 bases between. The germline gives CDR1 SQVTM, CDR2 ANQGSEA.

The chain uses TRBV10-2 and TRBJ2-7; D perhaps matches TRBD1 (6 bases). CDR1 and CDR2 (germline): WSHSY, SAAADI. Trimming removed 0 bases from V and 5 bases from J, with 11 bases in between. The CDR3 is 14 amino acids. This CDR3 reads CASSESRGRHEQYF. CDR3 nucleotide sequence: TGCGCCAGCAGTGAGTCCAGGGGTCGGCACGAGCAGTACTTC.